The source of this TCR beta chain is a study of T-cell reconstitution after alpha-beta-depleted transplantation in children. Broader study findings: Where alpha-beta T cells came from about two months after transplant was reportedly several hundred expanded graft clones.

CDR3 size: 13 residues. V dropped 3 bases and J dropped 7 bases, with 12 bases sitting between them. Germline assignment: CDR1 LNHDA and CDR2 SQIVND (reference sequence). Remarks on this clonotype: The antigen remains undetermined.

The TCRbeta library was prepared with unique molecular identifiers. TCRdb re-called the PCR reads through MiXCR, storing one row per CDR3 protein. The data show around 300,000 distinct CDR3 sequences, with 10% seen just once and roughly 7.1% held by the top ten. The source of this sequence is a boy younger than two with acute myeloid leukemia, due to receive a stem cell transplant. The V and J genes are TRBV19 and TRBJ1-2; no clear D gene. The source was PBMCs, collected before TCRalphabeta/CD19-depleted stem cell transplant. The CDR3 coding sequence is TGTGCCAGTAGTATCAGTGTTCGGGGTGGCTACACCTTC. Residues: CASSISVRGGYTF.